This TCR beta chain was sequenced in a study of Graves' ophthalmopathy and Graves' hyperthyroidism. About this clonotype itself: What it recognizes is unknown. A much bigger clone sits one base away, suggesting this may be a read error.

With 5 bases removed from V and 10 bases from J, the gap between germline ends came to 11 bases. The CDR3 sequence is 11 residues long. CDR1 and CDR2 (germline): SEHNR, FQNEAQ (reference sequence). Overall study findings and caveats: Blood was where most expanded thyroid clonotypes above 0.001 frequency also turned up. Sensitivity of around 86% and specificity of about 84% were achieved when a 13-signature model separated ophthalmopathy from stable hyperthyroidism.

Donors with ophthalmopathy: moderate-to-severe activity, CAS ≥3, NOSPECS ≥4, duration under 3 months. A volume of 9.5 to 10 ml of fresh peripheral blood supplied the PBMCs. Scientists amplified the TCR beta CDR3 regions from RNA transcripts. HTBI-primed RT-PCR formed the first round, and a multiplex PCR formed the second. TCRdb used MiXCR to reprocess the multiplex PCR reads, holding one entry per CDR3 protein. The table includes almost 750,000 distinct CDR3 sequences, roughly 40% detected once. Material: peripheral blood. The sequence was obtained from an adult man with Graves' ophthalmopathy. The chain joins TRBV7-9 to TRBJ1-1; TRBD1 is a possible D gene (5 bases). The CDR3: CASSRGNGAFF. As DNA, the CDR3 is TGTGCCAGCAGCAGGGGAAATGGAGCTTTCTTT.